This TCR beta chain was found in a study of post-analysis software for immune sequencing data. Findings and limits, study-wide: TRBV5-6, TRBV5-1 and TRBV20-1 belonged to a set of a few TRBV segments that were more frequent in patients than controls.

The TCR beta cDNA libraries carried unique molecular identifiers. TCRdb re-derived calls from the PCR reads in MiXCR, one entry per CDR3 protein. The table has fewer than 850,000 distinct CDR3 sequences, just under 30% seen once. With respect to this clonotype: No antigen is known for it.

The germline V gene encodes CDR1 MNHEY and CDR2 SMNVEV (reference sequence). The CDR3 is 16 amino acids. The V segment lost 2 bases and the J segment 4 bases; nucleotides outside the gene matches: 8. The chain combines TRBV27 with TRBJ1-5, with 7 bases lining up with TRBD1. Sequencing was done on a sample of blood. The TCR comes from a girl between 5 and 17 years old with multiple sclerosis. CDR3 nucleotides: TGTGCCAGCAGTTTAGCAGGGGGTCGTCCAAATCAGCCCCAGCATTTT. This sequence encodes CASSLAGGRPNQPQHF.